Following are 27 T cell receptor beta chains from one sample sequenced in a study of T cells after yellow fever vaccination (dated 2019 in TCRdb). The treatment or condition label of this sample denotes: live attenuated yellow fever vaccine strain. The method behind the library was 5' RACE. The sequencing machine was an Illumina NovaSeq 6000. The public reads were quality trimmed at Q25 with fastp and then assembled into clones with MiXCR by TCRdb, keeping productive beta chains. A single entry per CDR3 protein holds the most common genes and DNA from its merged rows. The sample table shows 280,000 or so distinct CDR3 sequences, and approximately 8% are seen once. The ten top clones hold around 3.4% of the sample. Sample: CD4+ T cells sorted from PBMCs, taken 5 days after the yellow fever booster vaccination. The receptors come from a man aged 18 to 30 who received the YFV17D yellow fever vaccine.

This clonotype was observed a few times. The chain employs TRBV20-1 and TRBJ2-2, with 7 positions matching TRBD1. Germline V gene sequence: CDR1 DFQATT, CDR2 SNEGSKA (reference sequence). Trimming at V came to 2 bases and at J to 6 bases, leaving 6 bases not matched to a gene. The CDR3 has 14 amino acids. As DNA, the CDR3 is TGCAGTGCTAGACCGACAGGGCTTCCCGGGGAGCTGTTTTTT. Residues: CSARPTGLPGELFF.

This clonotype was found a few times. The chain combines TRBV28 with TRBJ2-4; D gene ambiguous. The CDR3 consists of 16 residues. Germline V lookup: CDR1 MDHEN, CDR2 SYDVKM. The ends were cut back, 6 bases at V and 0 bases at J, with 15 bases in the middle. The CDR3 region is CASSLPLSLAKNIQYF. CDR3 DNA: TGTGCCAGCAGCCTCCCACTCTCGTTAGCCAAAAACATTCAGTACTTC. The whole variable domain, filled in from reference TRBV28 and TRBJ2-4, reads DVKVTQSSRYLVKRTGEKVFLECVQDMDHENMFWYRQDPGLGLRLIYFSYDVKMKEKGDIPEGYSVSREKKERFSLILESASTNQTSMYLCASSLPLSLAKNIQYFGAGTRLSVL.

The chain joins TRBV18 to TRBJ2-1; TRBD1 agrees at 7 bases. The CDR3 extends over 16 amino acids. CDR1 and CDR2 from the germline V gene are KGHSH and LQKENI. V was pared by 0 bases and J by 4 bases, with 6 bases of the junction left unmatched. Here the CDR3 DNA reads TGTGCCAGCTCACCACCAAACAGGGGAACATACAATGAGCAGTTCTTC. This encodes CASSPPNRGTYNEQFF.

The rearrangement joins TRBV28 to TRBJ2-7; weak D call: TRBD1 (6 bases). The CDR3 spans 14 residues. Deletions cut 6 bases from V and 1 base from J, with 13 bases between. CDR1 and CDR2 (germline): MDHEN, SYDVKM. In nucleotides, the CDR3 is TGTGCCAGCAGCCTGCCCGGACAGTCCTACGAGCAGTACTTC. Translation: CASSLPGQSYEQYF.

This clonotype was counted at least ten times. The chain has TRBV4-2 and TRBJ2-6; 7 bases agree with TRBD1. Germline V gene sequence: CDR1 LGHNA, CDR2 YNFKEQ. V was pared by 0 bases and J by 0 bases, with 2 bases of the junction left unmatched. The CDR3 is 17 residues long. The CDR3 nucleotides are TGTGCCAGCAGCCAAGATCGGGACAGCTCTGGGGCCAACGTCCTGACTTTC. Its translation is CASSQDRDSSGANVLTF.

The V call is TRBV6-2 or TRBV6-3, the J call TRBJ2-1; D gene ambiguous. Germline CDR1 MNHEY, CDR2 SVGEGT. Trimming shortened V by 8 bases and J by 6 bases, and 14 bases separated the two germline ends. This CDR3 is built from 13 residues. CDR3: CASQGPTVNEQFF. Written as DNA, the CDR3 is TGTGCCAGCCAAGGACCAACCGTCAATGAGCAGTTCTTC.

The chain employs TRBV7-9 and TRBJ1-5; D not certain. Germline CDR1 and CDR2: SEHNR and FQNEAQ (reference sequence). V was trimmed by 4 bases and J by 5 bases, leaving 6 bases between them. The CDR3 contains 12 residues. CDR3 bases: TGTGCCAGCAGCTGGCGTGATCAGCCCCAGCATTTT. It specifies CASSWRDQPQHF.

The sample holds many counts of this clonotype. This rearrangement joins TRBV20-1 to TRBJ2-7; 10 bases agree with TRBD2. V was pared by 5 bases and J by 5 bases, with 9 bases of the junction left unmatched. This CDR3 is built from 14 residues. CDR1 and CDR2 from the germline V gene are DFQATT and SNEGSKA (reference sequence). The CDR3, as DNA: TGCAGTGCTCCCATGGGACTAGCGCGCAACGAGCAGTACTTC. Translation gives CSAPMGLARNEQYF.

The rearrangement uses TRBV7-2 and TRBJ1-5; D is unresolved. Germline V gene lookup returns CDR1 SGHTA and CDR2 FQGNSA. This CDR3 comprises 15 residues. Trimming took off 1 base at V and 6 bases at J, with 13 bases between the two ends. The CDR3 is CASSLDLSLGQPQHF. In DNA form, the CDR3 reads TGTGCCAGCAGCTTAGATTTAAGTTTAGGTCAGCCCCAGCATTTT. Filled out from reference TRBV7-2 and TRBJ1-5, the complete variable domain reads GAGVSQSPSNKVTEKGKDVELRCDPISGHTALYWYRQSLGQGLEFLIYFQGNSAPDKSGLPSDRFSAERTGGSVSTLTIQRTQQEDSAVYLCASSLDLSLGQPQHFGDGTRLSIL.

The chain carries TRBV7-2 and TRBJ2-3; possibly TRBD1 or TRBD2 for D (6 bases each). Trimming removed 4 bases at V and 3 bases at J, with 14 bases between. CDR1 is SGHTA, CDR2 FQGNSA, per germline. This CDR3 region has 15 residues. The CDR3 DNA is TGTGCCAGCAGCTGGGTTGGGGGGCTGACAGATACGCAGTATTTT. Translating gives CASSWVGGLTDTQYF.

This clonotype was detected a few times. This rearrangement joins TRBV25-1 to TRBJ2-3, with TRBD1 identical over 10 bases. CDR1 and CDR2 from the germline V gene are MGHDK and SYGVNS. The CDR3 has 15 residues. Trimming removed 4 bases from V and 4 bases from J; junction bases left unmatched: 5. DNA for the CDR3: TGTGCCAGCAGTGGCCGGGACAGGGGCCCAGATACGCAGTATTTT. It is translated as CASSGRDRGPDTQYF.

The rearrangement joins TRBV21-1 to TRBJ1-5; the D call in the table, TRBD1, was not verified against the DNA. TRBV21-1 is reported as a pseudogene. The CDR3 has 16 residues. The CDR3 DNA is TGTGCCAGCAGCAAAGAGGGGGGGTATAGCAATCAGCCCCAGCATTTT. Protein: CASSKEGGYSNQPQHF.

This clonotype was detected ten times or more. The CDR3 DNA reads as TGCGCCAGCAGCTTCGGGGGGGCCTCAGATACGCAGTATTTT. This codes for CASSFGGASDTQYF. J is TRBJ2-3 and V is TRBV5-1; 8 bases match TRBD2. The CDR3 covers 14 residues. The germline gives CDR1 SGHRS, CDR2 YFSETQ. V was clipped by 2 bases and J by 4 bases; unmatched bases: 3.

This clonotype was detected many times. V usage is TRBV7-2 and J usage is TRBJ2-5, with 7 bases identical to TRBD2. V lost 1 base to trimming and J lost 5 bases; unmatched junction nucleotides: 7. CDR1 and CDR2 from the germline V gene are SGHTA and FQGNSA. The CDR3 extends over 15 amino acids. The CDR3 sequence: CASSLVAASGETQYF. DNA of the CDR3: TGTGCCAGCAGCTTAGTGGCGGCTAGCGGTGAGACCCAGTACTTC. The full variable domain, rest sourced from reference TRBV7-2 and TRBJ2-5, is GAGVSQSPSNKVTEKGKDVELRCDPISGHTALYWYRQSLGQGLEFLIYFQGNSAPDKSGLPSDRFSAERTGGSVSTLTIQRTQQEDSAVYLCASSLVAASGETQYFGPGTRLLVL.

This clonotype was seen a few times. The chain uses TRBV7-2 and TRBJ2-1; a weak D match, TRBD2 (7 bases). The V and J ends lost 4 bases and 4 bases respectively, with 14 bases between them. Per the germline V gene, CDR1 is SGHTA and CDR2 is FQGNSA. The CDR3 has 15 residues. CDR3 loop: CASSYSRGGYNEQFF. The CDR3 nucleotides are TGTGCCAGCAGCTACTCGAGGGGGGGTTACAATGAGCAGTTCTTC.

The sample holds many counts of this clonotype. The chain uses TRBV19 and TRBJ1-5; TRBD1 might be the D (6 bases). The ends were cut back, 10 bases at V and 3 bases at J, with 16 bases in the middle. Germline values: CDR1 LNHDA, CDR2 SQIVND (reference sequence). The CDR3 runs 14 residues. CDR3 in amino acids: CATQGTPYNQPQHF. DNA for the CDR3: TGTGCCACCCAGGGGACACCCTACAATCAGCCCCAGCATTTT.

The CDR3 region has the DNA TGCAGTGCTAGAACTGACCAAGAGACCCAGTACTTC. Translating gives CSARTDQETQYF. The V gene is TRBV20-1, the J gene TRBJ2-5; D is ambiguous. The CDR3 runs to 12 residues. Trimming pared 2 bases from V and 0 bases from J, leaving 4 bases between. The germline gives CDR1 DFQATT, CDR2 SNEGSKA (reference sequence).

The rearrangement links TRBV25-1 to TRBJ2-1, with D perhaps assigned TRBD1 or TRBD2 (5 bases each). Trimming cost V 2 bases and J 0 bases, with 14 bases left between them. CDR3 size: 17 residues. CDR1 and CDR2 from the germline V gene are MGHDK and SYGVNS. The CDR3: CASSESTGTSSYNEQFF. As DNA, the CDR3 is TGTGCCAGCAGTGAAAGTACCGGGACCAGCTCCTACAATGAGCAGTTCTTC.

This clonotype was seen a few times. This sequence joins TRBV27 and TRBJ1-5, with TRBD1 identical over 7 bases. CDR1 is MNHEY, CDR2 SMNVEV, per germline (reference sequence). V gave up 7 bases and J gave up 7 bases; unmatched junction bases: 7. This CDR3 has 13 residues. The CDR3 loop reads CASKGAPGQPQHF. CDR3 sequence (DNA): TGTGCCAGCAAGGGGGCGCCGGGACAGCCCCAGCATTTT.

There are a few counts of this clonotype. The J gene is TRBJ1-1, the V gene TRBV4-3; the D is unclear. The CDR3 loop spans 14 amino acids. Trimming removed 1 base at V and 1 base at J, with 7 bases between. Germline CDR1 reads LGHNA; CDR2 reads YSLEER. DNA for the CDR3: TGCGCCAGCAGCCAAGTGCCGGGGAACACTGAAGCTTTCTTT. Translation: CASSQVPGNTEAFF.

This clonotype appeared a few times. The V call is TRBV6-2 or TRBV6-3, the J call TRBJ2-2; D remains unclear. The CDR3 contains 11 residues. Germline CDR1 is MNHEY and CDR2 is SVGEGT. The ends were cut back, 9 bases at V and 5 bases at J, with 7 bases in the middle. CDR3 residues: CASLQTGELFF. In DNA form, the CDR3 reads TGTGCCAGTCTCCAAACCGGGGAGCTGTTTTTT.

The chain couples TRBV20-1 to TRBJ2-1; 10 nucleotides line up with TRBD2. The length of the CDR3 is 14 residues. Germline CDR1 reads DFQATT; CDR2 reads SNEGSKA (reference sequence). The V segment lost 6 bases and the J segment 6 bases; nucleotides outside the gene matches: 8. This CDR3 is CSARTSGERNEQFF. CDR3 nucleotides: TGCAGTGCAAGGACTAGCGGTGAACGCAATGAGCAGTTCTTC.

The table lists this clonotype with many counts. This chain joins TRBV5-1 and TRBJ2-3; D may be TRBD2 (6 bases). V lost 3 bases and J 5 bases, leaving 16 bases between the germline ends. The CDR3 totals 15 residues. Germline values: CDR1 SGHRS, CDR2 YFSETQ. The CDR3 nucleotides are TGCGCCAGCAGCTCAGGACGGGGGTTTATAGATACGCAGTATTTT. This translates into CASSSGRGFIDTQYF.

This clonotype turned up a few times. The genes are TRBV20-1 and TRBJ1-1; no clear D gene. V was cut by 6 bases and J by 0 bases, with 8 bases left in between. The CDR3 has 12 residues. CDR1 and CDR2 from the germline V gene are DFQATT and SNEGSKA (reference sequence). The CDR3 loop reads CSAKIVNTEAFF. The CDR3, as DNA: TGCAGTGCAAAAATAGTGAACACTGAAGCTTTCTTT.

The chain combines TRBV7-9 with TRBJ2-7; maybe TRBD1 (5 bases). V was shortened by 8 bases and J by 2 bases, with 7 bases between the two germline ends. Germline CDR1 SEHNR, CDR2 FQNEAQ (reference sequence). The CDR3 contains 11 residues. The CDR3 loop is CASGQAYEQYV. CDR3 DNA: TGTGCCAGCGGACAAGCCTACGAGCAGTACGTC.

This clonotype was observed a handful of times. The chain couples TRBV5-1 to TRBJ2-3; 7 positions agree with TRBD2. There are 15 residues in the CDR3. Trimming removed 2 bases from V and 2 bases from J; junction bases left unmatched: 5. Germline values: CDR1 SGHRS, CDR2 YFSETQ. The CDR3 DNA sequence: TGCGCCAGCAGCTTTCTAGCGGCCAACACAGATACGCAGTATTTT. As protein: CASSFLAANTDTQYF.

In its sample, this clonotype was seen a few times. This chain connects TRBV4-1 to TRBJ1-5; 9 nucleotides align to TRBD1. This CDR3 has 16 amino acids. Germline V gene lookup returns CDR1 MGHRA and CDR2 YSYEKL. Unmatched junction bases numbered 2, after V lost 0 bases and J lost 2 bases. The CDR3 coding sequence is TGCGCCAGCAGCCAAGAGGGGACAGGGCGCAATCAGCCCCAGCATTTT. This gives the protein CASSQEGTGRNQPQHF.